Sequencing of this TCR beta chain was carried out in a study of cytomegalovirus exposure and HLA in healthy donors. The PCR contained 60 Vbeta and 13 Jbeta primers. Sequencing was performed with immunoSEQ multiplex PCR; in TCRdb, only in-frame clones are kept and a portion is missing. The repertoire holds 100,000 to 150,000 clones, with approximately 17% as singletons. This clone appeared a few times. Trimming left V 3 bases short and J 1 base short, with 10 bases between. CDR1 is SGHTA, CDR2 FQGNSA, per germline. CDR3 size: 14 residues. The receptor comes from a female donor in good health and CMV-seropositive. The chain uses TRBV7-2 and TRBJ2-7; possibly TRBD2 for D (5 bases). The sequenced sample was PBMCs. CDR3 DNA sequence: TGTGCCAGCAGCTTTAGCGTCGAATCCTACGAGCAGTACTTC. Translated, it gives CASSFSVESYEQYF.